This is a list of T cell receptor beta chains from one sample in a study of identical twins. TCRdb processed the 5' RACE reads anew with MiXCR; each CDR3 protein has one entry. Here the sample spans approximately 890,000 distinct CDR3 sequences, 9% to 15% being singletons. These records were also assigned to another study, of yellow fever vaccine responses in identical twins.

Sequenced material: PBMCs. The receptors come from a woman in her late teens or twenties in good health. The conserved cysteine and the conserved F or W are not part of the CDR3 here. Fields, in order: J gene, clone size, V gene, CDR3 protein. Rows give clone size only sometimes, using once, few, many, or a class for an expanded clone.

>TRBJ1-1|many|TRBV10-3
AISSGQGTTEAF
>TRBJ1-2|few|TRBV5-1
ASSENNYGYT
>TRBJ2-2|-|TRBV9
ASSARLAGGGTGELF
>TRBJ2-1|few|TRBV24-1
ATSDRAPGTGSYNEQF
>TRBJ2-1|-|TRBV3-1
ASSQDRSSFNEQF
>TRBJ2-5|-|TRBV7-6
ASSSTGLVRQETQY
>TRBJ2-3|few|TRBV15
ATSRAVSRGTDTQY
>TRBJ2-3|few|TRBV12-3/TRBV12-4
ASSLGQAPADTQY
>TRBJ1-1|many|TRBV20-1
SARTYPRTGEGGNTEAF
>TRBJ2-1|-|TRBV20-1
SASYRGGNEQF